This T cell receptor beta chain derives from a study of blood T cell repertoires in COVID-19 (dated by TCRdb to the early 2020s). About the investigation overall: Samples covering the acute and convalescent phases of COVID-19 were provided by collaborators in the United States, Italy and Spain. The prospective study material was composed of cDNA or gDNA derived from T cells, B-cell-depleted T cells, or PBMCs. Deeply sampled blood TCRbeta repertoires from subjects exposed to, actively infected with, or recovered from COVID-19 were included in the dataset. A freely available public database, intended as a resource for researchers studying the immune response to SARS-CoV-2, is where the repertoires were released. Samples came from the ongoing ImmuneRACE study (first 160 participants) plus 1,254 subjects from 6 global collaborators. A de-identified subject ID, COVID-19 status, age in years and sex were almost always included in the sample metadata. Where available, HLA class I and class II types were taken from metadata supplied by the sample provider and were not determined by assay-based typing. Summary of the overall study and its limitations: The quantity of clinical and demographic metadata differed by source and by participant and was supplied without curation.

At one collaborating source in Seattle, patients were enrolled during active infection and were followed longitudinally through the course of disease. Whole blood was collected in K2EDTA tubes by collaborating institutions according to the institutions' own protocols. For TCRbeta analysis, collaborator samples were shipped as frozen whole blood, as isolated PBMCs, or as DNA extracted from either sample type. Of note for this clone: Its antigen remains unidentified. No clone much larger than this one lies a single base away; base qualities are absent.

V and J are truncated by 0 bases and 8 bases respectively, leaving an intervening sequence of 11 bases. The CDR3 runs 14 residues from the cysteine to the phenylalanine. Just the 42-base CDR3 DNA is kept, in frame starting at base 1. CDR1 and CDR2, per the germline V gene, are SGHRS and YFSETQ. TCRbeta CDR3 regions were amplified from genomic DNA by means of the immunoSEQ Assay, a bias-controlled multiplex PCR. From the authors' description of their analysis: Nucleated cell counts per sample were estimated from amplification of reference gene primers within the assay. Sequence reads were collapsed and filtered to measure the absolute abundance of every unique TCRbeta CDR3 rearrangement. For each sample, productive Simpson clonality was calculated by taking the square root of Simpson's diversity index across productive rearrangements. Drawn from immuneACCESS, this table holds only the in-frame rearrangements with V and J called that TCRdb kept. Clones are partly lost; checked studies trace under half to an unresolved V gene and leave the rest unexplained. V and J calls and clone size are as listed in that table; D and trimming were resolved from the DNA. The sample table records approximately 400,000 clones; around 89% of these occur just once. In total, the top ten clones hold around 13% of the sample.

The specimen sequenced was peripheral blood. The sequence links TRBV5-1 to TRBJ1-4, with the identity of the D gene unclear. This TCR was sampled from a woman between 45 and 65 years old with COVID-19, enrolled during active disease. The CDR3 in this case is CASSLGERWEKLFF. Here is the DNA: TGCGCCAGCAGCTTGGGGGAGAGGTGGGAAAAACTGTTTTTT.